This paragraph covers one T cell receptor beta chain sequence. Antigen unknown. The conserved closing phenylalanine or tryptophan is absent in this CDR3, likely reflecting a read error. Those patients picked for sequencing had displayed CD8+CD57+ cell expansion on flow cytometry. Profiling of TCR beta VDJ combinations and CDR3 sequences used genomic DNA as template. TCRdb analysed the reads with MiXCR anew, one entry per CDR3 protein. Seen here are 200,000 to 300,000 distinct CDR3 sequences, approximately 86% observed once, and the top ten hold 40% to 55%. V shed 3 bases, J shed 11 bases, and the junction held 14 bases outside the gene matches. Looked up from germline, CDR1 is ENHRY and CDR2 is SYGVKD. The CDR3 sequence is 16 residues long. This sample stems from a study of CD8+CD57+ T cells in acquired aplastic anemia. Study background: The DNA of sorted CD4+ and CD8+ cells averaged approximately 3.3 ug. Overall study results and limits: Around 29 CD8+ CDR3 sequences were shared between patients and controls.

Sequenced: sorted CD4+, CD8+, or CD8+CD57+ T cells (not recorded which) from PBMCs. This TCR derives from a human donor with aplastic anemia. J is TRBJ2-1 and V is TRBV10-3; 9 bases are a match to TRBD2. The CDR3 sequence is CAISDVRGGGHEQQFC. CDR3 sequence (DNA): TGTGCCATCAGTGATGTGCGGGGGGGGGGCCATGAGCAGCAGTTCTGC.